A single sample is the source of the 20 T cell receptor beta chains below, sequenced in a study of T cell repertoires in cytomegalovirus infection. TCRdb processed the reads anew with MiXCR; each CDR3 protein has one entry. The table lists more than 140,000 distinct CDR3 sequences, under 8% of them singletons. Input material: PBMCs. These receptors were collected from a human donor in good health (CMV status not recorded). Some clones in this sample may be carry-over from other donors' samples.

This clonotype was detected ten times or more. J is TRBJ1-2 and V is TRBV25-1; D not resolved. V was shortened by 3 bases and J by 6 bases, with 11 bases between the two germline ends. Looked up from germline, CDR1 is MGHDK and CDR2 is SYGVNS. The length of the CDR3 is 13 residues. CDR3 in amino acids: CASSDRWADGYTF. CDR3 DNA: TGTGCCAGCAGTGACCGATGGGCGGATGGCTACACCTTC.

This clonotype was seen repeatedly, ten times or more. An end of the junction differs from the germline gene, which may be a read error. The chain is built from TRBV7-9 and TRBJ1-4; no reliable D call. Germline lookup yields CDR1 SEHNR and CDR2 FQNEAQ (reference sequence). This CDR3 contains 12 residues. The CDR3 reads CASSPSKEKLFF. CDR3 nucleotides: TGTGCCAGCAGCCCATCTAAGGAAAAACTGTTTTTT.

This clonotype was observed a handful of times. The chain uses TRBV7-9 and TRBJ2-7; TRBD2 aligns across 9 bases. The CDR3 runs 14 residues. CDR1 and CDR2 (germline): SEHNR, FQNEAQ (reference sequence). The V segment lost 0 bases and the J segment 5 bases; nucleotides outside the gene matches: 2. The CDR3 sequence: CASSLAASGDEQYF. The DNA of the CDR3 is TGTGCCAGCAGCTTAGCCGCTAGCGGGGACGAGCAGTACTTC.

This clonotype was observed many times. V gene TRBV7-3 combines with J gene TRBJ2-1, with 7 bases that match TRBD2. The trim removed 4 bases at V and 4 bases at J, leaving 7 bases unmatched. The CDR3 spans 15 residues. Germline CDR1 reads SGHTA; CDR2 reads FQGTGA. This chain's CDR3 is CASSSDGGGYNEQFF. As DNA, the CDR3 is TGTGCCAGCAGCTCAGACGGCGGGGGTTACAATGAGCAGTTCTTC.

This clonotype appeared many times. CDR3 DNA sequence: TGTGCCAGCAGCTTAGCGCCAGGGGGGGGTTACAATGAGCAGTTCTTC. Translating gives CASSLAPGGGYNEQFF. The V call is TRBV7-2, the J call TRBJ2-1; either TRBD1 or TRBD2 may fit D (7 bases each). The CDR3 runs 16 residues. CDR1 and CDR2 (germline): SGHTA, FQGNSA. V lost 0 bases and J lost 4, with 13 bases in between.

This clonotype appeared many times. The gene calls are TRBV7-2 and TRBJ1-2, with TRBD1 matching over 7 bases. The CDR3 totals 16 residues. Germline V gene data show CDR1 as SGHTA and CDR2 as FQGNSA. V lost 3 bases, J lost 6 bases, and 13 bases stayed unmatched. CDR3 protein: CASSFLGDSWSHGYTF. CDR3 coding DNA: TGTGCCAGCAGCTTTCTTGGGGACAGTTGGTCCCATGGCTACACCTTC.

This clonotype came up many times. V gene TRBV7-2 combines with J gene TRBJ1-5; a weak D match, TRBD1 (6 bases). Trimming shortened V by 5 bases and J by 7 bases, and 15 bases separated the two germline ends. Germline V gene sequence: CDR1 SGHTA, CDR2 FQGNSA. This CDR3 contains 14 residues. The CDR3 sequence: CASSISRGLQPQHF. The CDR3 coding sequence is TGTGCCAGCAGCATCTCCAGGGGTCTACAGCCCCAGCATTTT.

Many counts were recorded for this clonotype. The chain recombines TRBV18 with TRBJ1-5; possible D gene TRBD1, 6 bases. The germline V and J ends were trimmed by 4 bases and 2 bases, with 9 bases remaining between them. The V gene's germline CDR1 is KGHSH and CDR2 LQKENI. The CDR3 is 14 residues long. CDR3 DNA sequence: TGTGCCAGCTCACTCCAGGGGCGCAATCAGCCCCAGCATTTT. Amino acids: CASSLQGRNQPQHF.

This clonotype was seen many times. The V gene is TRBV7-2, the J gene TRBJ1-5; no reliable D call. V dropped 1 base and J dropped 3 bases, with 4 bases sitting between them. The germline V gene encodes CDR1 SGHTA and CDR2 FQGNSA. CDR3 size: 13 residues. For the CDR3, the DNA is TGTGCCAGCAGCTTAGAGGTCAATCAGCCCCAGCATTTT. Translating gives CASSLEVNQPQHF.

This clonotype has more than one count but fewer than ten. This chain connects TRBV10-2 to TRBJ2-5; TRBD2 is a possible D gene (5 bases). CDR1 is WSHSY and CDR2 is SAAADI in the germline V gene. The CDR3 is made up of 13 amino acids. V gave up 6 bases and J gave up 2 bases, with 10 bases separating them. The DNA for the CDR3 is TGCGCCAGCAGCCGACTACCACAAGAGACCCAGTACTTC. This translates into CASSRLPQETQYF.

This clonotype has a count of ten or more. The chain is built from TRBV7-2 and TRBJ2-1, with D maybe TRBD2 (6 bases). This CDR3 is built from 15 residues. Trimming stripped 5 bases from V and 5 bases from J, with 16 bases between. CDR1 is SGHTA and CDR2 is FQGNSA in the germline V gene. CDR3 protein: CASSLPRRGNNEQFF. As DNA, the CDR3 is TGTGCCAGCAGCCTCCCGCGGCGGGGTAACAATGAGCAGTTCTTC.

This clonotype was found many times. The chain couples TRBV20-1 to TRBJ2-2; D is possibly TRBD1 (6 bases). CDR1 and CDR2 from the germline V gene are DFQATT and SNEGSKA (reference sequence). The CDR3 loop spans 13 amino acids. The V end lost 7 bases, the J end lost 4 bases, and 13 bases lay between the germline ends. In nucleotides, the CDR3 is TGCAGTGTAGGGGGATCGGGCACCGGGGAGCTGTTTTTT. As protein: CSVGGSGTGELFF.

This clonotype was seen only a few times. The rearrangement joins TRBV18 to TRBJ2-1, with D possibly being TRBD1 or TRBD2 (6 bases each). Germline assignment: CDR1 KGHSH and CDR2 LQKENI. Trimming removed 5 bases at V and 0 bases at J, with 14 bases between. This CDR3 region has 16 residues. The CDR3 region has the DNA TGTGCCAGCTCATCGCGGGACACGAGCTCCTACAATGAGCAGTTCTTC. This translates into CASSSRDTSSYNEQFF.

This clonotype came up many times. The genes are TRBV10-3 and TRBJ1-2; D is undetermined. The V end lost 0 bases, the J end lost 8 bases, and 13 bases lay between the germline ends. CDR1 is ENHRY and CDR2 is SYGVKD in the germline V gene. There are 14 residues in the CDR3. CDR3 sequence reads: CAISESTAFEGYTF. In DNA form, the CDR3 reads TGTGCCATCAGTGAGTCGACCGCTTTTGAAGGCTACACCTTC.

This clonotype was seen many times. The chain joins TRBV20-1 to TRBJ2-3; TRBD1 matches 8 bases. The CDR3 has 15 residues. Germline trimming cut 1 base from V and 5 bases from J; bases unmatched to any gene: 8. The V gene's germline CDR1 is DFQATT and CDR2 SNEGSKA (reference sequence). The chain's CDR3 is CSARATTGVVDTQYF. The DNA of the CDR3 is TGCAGTGCTAGAGCCACGACAGGGGTGGTAGATACGCAGTATTTT.

This clonotype was recorded at least ten times. The chain employs TRBV4-2 and TRBJ2-4; 8 bases are a match to TRBD2. V shed 4 bases and J 0 bases; nucleotides not matched to a gene: 14. From germline, CDR1 is LGHNA and CDR2 YNFKEQ. CDR3 size: 19 residues. For the CDR3, the DNA is TGTGCCAGCAGCCTAGGGGAGGCTAGCGGGTCACTAGCCAAAAACATTCAGTACTTC. Amino acid sequence: CASSLGEASGSLAKNIQYF.

This clonotype was counted only a few times. V is TRBV5-6 and J is TRBJ2-1; D possibly matches TRBD1 or TRBD2 (6 bases each). Germline V gives CDR1 SGHDT, CDR2 YYEEEE. V lost 5 bases to trimming and J lost 7 bases, with 19 bases between them. The CDR3 totals 15 residues. The CDR3 is CASREGWGAQNEQFF. The CDR3 bases are TGTGCCAGCAGGGAGGGGTGGGGGGCCCAAAATGAGCAGTTCTTC.

This chain uses TRBV19 with TRBJ1-5, with D uncertain. The CDR3 contains 14 residues. V was trimmed by 7 bases and J by 5 bases, leaving 15 bases between them. Germline V gives CDR1 LNHDA, CDR2 SQIVND (reference sequence). CDR3: CASNRRTVDQPQHF. The CDR3 nucleotides are TGTGCCAGTAATCGACGGACGGTGGATCAGCCCCAGCATTTT.

DNA for the CDR3: TGTGCCAGCAGTGAACCCGGGACAGTCTACGAGCAGTACTTC. It is translated as CASSEPGTVYEQYF. The rearrangement joins TRBV2 to TRBJ2-7, with 7 bases identical to TRBD1. Trimming removed 2 bases from V and 3 bases from J; junction bases left unmatched: 4. This CDR3 region has 14 residues. Per germline, CDR1 SNHLY and CDR2 FYNNEI.

This clonotype was counted ten times or more. The gene calls are TRBV7-2 and TRBJ1-6, with TRBD1 matching 11 bases. Trimming took 4 bases from V and 1 from J; bases not matched to a gene: 6. CDR3 length: 18 residues. The germline V gene encodes CDR1 SGHTA and CDR2 FQGNSA. CDR3 residues: CASSSQGQGASYNSPLHF. CDR3 DNA sequence: TGTGCCAGCAGCTCACAAGGACAGGGGGCGTCCTATAATTCACCCCTCCACTTT.